The 3 T cell receptor beta chains given below trace back to one sample, sequenced in a study of T cell responses to AZD1222 COVID-19 vaccine (dated by TCRdb to 2020 to 2023). Libraries were built with the immunoSEQ multiplex PCR assay. TCRdb obtained this table from immuneACCESS and retained in-frame rearrangements with V and J assigned. These tables miss some clones; where compared with another copy, unresolved V genes account for less than half of the shortfall, and the remainder is unexplained. Across this sample there are around 150,000 clones, with 84% seen only once. Roughly 4.3% of the sample is held by the ten biggest clonotypes. The sample's time point label, decoded: baseline before first vaccination. The specimen comprised peripheral blood, sampled on day 0 of AZD1222 vaccination. Receptors were obtained from an adult in good health.

The chain has TRBV9 and TRBJ1-1; 9 bases match TRBD1. The trim removed 0 bases at V and 3 bases at J, leaving 15 bases unmatched. The CDR3 consists of 19 residues. Germline values: CDR1 SGDLS, CDR2 YYNGEE. In DNA form, the CDR3 reads TGTGCCAGCAGCGTAGAGGGTCGGGGACAGGGCCGAGGGGACACTGAAGCTTTCTTT. As protein: CASSVEGRGQGRGDTEAFF.

This clone was recorded only once. This chain links TRBV12-5 with TRBJ2-1; D might be TRBD1 (6 bases). Trimming removed 0 bases from V and 10 bases from J, with 10 bases in between. The CDR3 runs to 13 residues. Germline V CDR1 and CDR2: LGHNT, FRNRAP. This CDR3 is CASGLVDGQEQFF. The CDR3 DNA follows: TGTGCTAGTGGTTTGGTAGACGGACAGGAGCAGTTCTTC.

The V call is TRBV11-3, the J call TRBJ1-1; unclear D gene. The CDR3 totals 13 residues. From germline, CDR1 is SGHNT and CDR2 YENEEA. Between the trimmed V and J ends, which lost 1 base and 4 bases, there was a span of 7 bases. Here the CDR3 DNA reads TGTGCCAGCAGCTTAGCCAGCTCCACTGAAGCTTTCTTT. Encoded protein: CASSLASSTEAFF.